This entry lists 21 T cell receptor beta chains sequenced from one sample in a study of blood T cells in healthy people across ages. With a J-beta primer mix and a sample-barcoded 5' primer, a second PCR ran roughly 6 to 11 cycles. TCRdb re-called the 5' RACE reads through MiXCR, storing one row per CDR3 protein. The repertoire consists of hundreds of thousands of distinct CDR3 sequences, with more than 45% occurring once and the leading ten covering 22%. Source material: blood. Receptor source: a man aged 25 to 40 in good health.

The V gene is TRBV27, the J gene TRBJ2-1; D remains ambiguous. Trimming removed 4 bases at V and 8 bases at J, with 15 bases between. The CDR3 totals 14 residues. The germline CDR1 and CDR2 sequences are MNHEY and SMNVEV (reference sequence). The CDR3 nucleotides read TGTGCCAGCAGTTCCATCCCCTTAGGGCATGAGCAGTTCTTC. This encodes CASSSIPLGHEQFF.

This clonotype was counted between two and nine times. The chain has TRBV4-2 and TRBJ2-7; the D gene is possibly TRBD1 (5 bases). The CDR3 contains 15 residues. The V and J ends lost 0 bases and 6 bases respectively, with 15 bases between them. The germline gives CDR1 LGHNA, CDR2 YNFKEQ. CDR3 residues: CASSQDGQGVGEQYF. Here the CDR3 DNA reads TGTGCCAGCAGCCAAGATGGCCAGGGTGTTGGCGAGCAGTACTTC.

The V and J genes are TRBV7-8 and TRBJ2-7; no reliable D call. The V end lost 2 bases, the J end lost 2 bases, and 19 bases lay between the germline ends. This CDR3 region has 17 residues. CDR1 SGHVS and CDR2 FQNEAQ come from the germline V gene. The CDR3 bases are TGTGCCAGCAGCTTATTATGGGCCACTTCCCTTCCCTACGAGCAGTACTTC. Encoded protein: CASSLLWATSLPYEQYF.

The chain links TRBV27 to TRBJ1-5; D not certain. The CDR3 extends over 13 amino acids. Germline values: CDR1 MNHEY, CDR2 SMNVEV (reference sequence). Between the trimmed V and J ends, which lost 2 bases and 9 bases, there was a span of 11 bases. The DNA of the CDR3 is TGTGCCAGCAGTTTAGGTGGATCATTGCCCCAGCATTTT. It encodes CASSLGGSLPQHF.

This chain connects TRBV20-1 to TRBJ2-1, with a tentative D call TRBD1 (5 bases). The germline CDR1 and CDR2 sequences are DFQATT and SNEGSKA (reference sequence). V was cut by 6 bases and J by 8 bases, with 17 bases left in between. The CDR3 is made up of 13 amino acids. In DNA, the CDR3 is TGCAGTGCCGAACCCAGGGTTCCCGATGAGCAGTTCTTC. Encoded protein: CSAEPRVPDEQFF.

The rearrangement uses TRBV7-2 and TRBJ1-4; 8 bases are a match to TRBD1. This CDR3 has 14 residues. Germline CDR1 SGHTA, CDR2 FQGNSA. V lost 1 base to trimming and J lost 5 bases; unmatched junction nucleotides: 0. The DNA of the CDR3 is TGTGCCAGCAGCTTAGACAGGGGGAATGAAAAACTGTTTTTT. Protein product: CASSLDRGNEKLFF.

This clonotype turned up a few times. The chain employs TRBV6-6 and TRBJ1-2; TRBD1 matches 10 bases. The CDR3 contains 14 residues. Germline V gives CDR1 MNHNY, CDR2 SVGAGI (reference sequence). Trimming at V came to 5 bases and at J to 3 bases, leaving 3 bases not matched to a gene. CDR3 sequence: CASSHGQGDYGYTF. The CDR3 coding sequence is TGTGCCAGCAGTCATGGACAGGGGGACTATGGCTACACCTTC.

The rearrangement joins TRBV27 to TRBJ2-1; D tentatively fits TRBD1 or TRBD2 (5 bases each). CDR3 length equals 15 residues. Germline assignment: CDR1 MNHEY and CDR2 SMNVEV (reference sequence). Trimming stripped 7 bases from V and 8 bases from J, with 21 bases between. The CDR3 reads CASKTDRGWSDEQFF. The CDR3 DNA is TGTGCCAGCAAAACCGACCGGGGCTGGAGCGATGAGCAGTTCTTC.

Turning to this clonotype: An end of the junction differs from the germline gene, which may be a read error. The CDR3 sequence: CASSKGQVDKNIQYF. The CDR3 bases are TGTGCCAGCAGTAAAGGACAGGTTGACAAAAACATTCAGTACTTT. The rearrangement uses TRBV6-6 and TRBJ2-4, with 7 bases fitting TRBD1. The germline gives CDR1 MNHNY, CDR2 SVGAGI (reference sequence). This CDR3 is 15 amino acids long.

The genes are TRBV20-1 and TRBJ2-3, with TRBD2 matching 16 bases. CDR1 DFQATT and CDR2 SNEGSKA come from the germline V gene (reference sequence). The CDR3 is 19 amino acids. The V segment lost 0 bases and the J segment 1 base; nucleotides outside the gene matches: 7. The CDR3: CSARDLGLAGGPRTDTQYF. The CDR3 DNA sequence: TGCAGTGCTAGAGATCTGGGACTAGCGGGGGGGCCGCGCACAGATACGCAGTATTTT.

The chain uses TRBV5-1 and TRBJ2-3, with 7 bases matching TRBD1. CDR3 length: 14 residues. Unmatched junction bases numbered 3, after V lost 3 bases and J lost 2 bases. CDR1 and CDR2 from the germline V gene are SGHRS and YFSETQ. CDR3 sequence (DNA): TGCGCCAGCAGCTCGGGACAGTACACAGATACGCAGTATTTT. Residues: CASSSGQYTDTQYF. Full variable domain (remainder filled in from reference TRBV5-1 and TRBJ2-3): KAGVTQTPRYLIKTRGQQVTLSCSPISGHRSVSWYQQTPGQGLQFLFEYFSETQRNKGNFPGRFSGRQFSNSRSEMNVSTLELGDSALYLCASSSGQYTDTQYFGPGTRLTVL.

The table lists this clonotype with a few counts. The rearrangement joins TRBV2 to TRBJ2-7; D might be TRBD1 or TRBD2, each matching 5 bases. There are 13 residues in the CDR3. Germline V gene lookup returns CDR1 SNHLY and CDR2 FYNNEI. The V end lost 6 bases, the J end lost 2 bases, and 11 bases lay between the germline ends. The chain's CDR3 is CASREGKAYEQYF. CDR3 coding DNA: TGTGCCAGCAGAGAGGGGAAGGCCTACGAGCAGTACTTC.

The chain carries TRBV6-2 or TRBV6-3 and TRBJ2-5; 11 bases fit TRBD2. J was trimmed by 11 bases and V by 7 bases; bases with no gene match: 9. Germline CDR1 and CDR2: MNHEY and SVGEGT. This CDR3 has 13 amino acids. The CDR3 here is CASTSGGRCEQYF. In DNA, the CDR3 is TGTGCCAGCACTAGCGGGGGGAGGTGTGAGCAGTACTTC.

The chain joins TRBV6-1 to TRBJ2-7, with 9 bases identical to TRBD1. The CDR3 totals 14 residues. V dropped 8 bases and J dropped 2; count of bases not matched to a gene: 7. Germline loops: CDR1 MNHNS, CDR2 SASEGT. The CDR3 region is CASGRTGVTYEQYF. CDR3 nucleotides: TGTGCCAGCGGCCGGACAGGGGTTACCTACGAGCAGTACTTC.

This sequence joins TRBV7-2 and TRBJ2-5; 10 bases match TRBD1. CDR1 SGHTA and CDR2 FQGNSA come from the germline V gene. After removal of 4 bases from V and 11 bases from J, the junction contained 4 bases not matched to a gene. The CDR3 extends over 12 amino acids. This CDR3 reads CASSWDRGSQYF. In nucleotides, the CDR3 is TGTGCCAGCAGCTGGGACAGGGGTTCGCAGTACTTC. Based on the CDR3 plus reference TRBV7-2 and TRBJ2-5, the full variable domain is GAGVSQSPSNKVTEKGKDVELRCDPISGHTALYWYRQSLGQGLEFLIYFQGNSAPDKSGLPSDRFSAERTGGSVSTLTIQRTQQEDSAVYLCASSWDRGSQYFGPGTRLLVL.

About this clonotype itself: This may be a read error: a much more frequent sequence differs by one nucleotide. The chain recombines TRBV7-8 with TRBJ2-1; 9 bases align to TRBD2. V gave up 3 bases and J gave up 2 bases; unmatched junction bases: 2. The germline gives CDR1 SGHVS, CDR2 FQNEAQ. This CDR3 spans 15 amino acids. The CDR3 protein is CASSFSGSTYNEQFF. The CDR3 DNA sequence: TGTGCCAGCAGCTTTAGCGGGAGCACCTACAATGAGCAGTTCTTC.

V is TRBV11-2 and J is TRBJ2-5; tentative D call: TRBD1 (8 bases). Trimming removed 1 base from V and 5 bases from J, with 14 bases in between. The CDR3 runs to 15 residues. Germline CDR1 and CDR2: SGHAT and FQNNGV. The DNA for the CDR3 is TGTGCCAGCAGCTTAGTTGGACAGGGAGGGGAGACCCAGTACTTC. Protein sequence: CASSLVGQGGETQYF. The whole variable domain, filled in from reference TRBV11-2 and TRBJ2-5, reads EAGVAQSPRYKIIEKRQSVAFWCNPISGHATLYWYQQILGQGPKLLIQFQNNGVVDDSQLPKDRFSAERLKGVDSTLKIQPAKLEDSAVYLCASSLVGQGGETQYFGPGTRLLVL.

The V gene is TRBV15, the J gene TRBJ2-5; no firm D call. Germline-derived CDR1 and CDR2 are LNHNV and YYDKDF (reference sequence). The CDR3 has 14 residues. V lost 0 bases, J lost 5 bases, and 10 bases lay in between. The CDR3 loop reads CATSRDLSGETQYF. CDR3 bases: TGTGCCACCAGCAGAGATCTTTCCGGGGAGACCCAGTACTTC.

V gene TRBV9 combines with J gene TRBJ2-1; TRBD2 matches at 8 bases. Germline V gives CDR1 SGDLS, CDR2 YYNGEE. The CDR3 is made up of 16 amino acids. The V segment lost 0 bases and the J segment 3 bases; nucleotides outside the gene matches: 5. CDR3 in amino acids: CASSVDGRANYNEQFF. The CDR3 region has the DNA TGTGCCAGCAGCGTAGACGGGAGGGCCAACTACAATGAGCAGTTCTTC.

This sequence joins TRBV3-1 and TRBJ2-5; perhaps D is TRBD1 or TRBD2 (6 bases each). Germline CDR1 reads LGHDT; CDR2 reads YNNKEL (reference sequence). This CDR3 contains 16 residues. Trimming left V 0 bases short and J 11 bases short, with 22 bases between. Here the CDR3 DNA reads TGTGCCAGCAGCCAAGAAAGTCCGGGATCGGGGGCCAAACAGTACTTC. Translation: CASSQESPGSGAKQYF.

CDR3 nucleotide sequence: TGTGCCAGCAGCTTAGAACCGTACAATGAGCAGTACTTC. Translation: CASSLEPYNEQYF. The J gene is TRBJ2-5, the V gene TRBV7-2; D unresolved. The ends were cut back, 1 base at V and 11 bases at J, with 14 bases in the middle. This CDR3 is 13 amino acids long. Germline V gene lookup returns CDR1 SGHTA and CDR2 FQGNSA.